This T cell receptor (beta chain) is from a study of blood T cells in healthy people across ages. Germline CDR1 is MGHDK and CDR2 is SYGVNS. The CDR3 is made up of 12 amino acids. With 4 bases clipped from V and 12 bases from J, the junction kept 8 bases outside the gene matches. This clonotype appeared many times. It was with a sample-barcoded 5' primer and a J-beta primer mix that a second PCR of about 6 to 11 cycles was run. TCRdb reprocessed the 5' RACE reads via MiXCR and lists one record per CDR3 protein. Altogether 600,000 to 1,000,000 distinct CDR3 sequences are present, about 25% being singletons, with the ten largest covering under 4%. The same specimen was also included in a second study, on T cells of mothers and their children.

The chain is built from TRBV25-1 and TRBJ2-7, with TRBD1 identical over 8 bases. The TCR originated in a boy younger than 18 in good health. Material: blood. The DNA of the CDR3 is TGTGCCAGCAGTGGAGGGACAGGAGATCGGTACTTC. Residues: CASSGGTGDRYF.